These 9 T cell receptor beta chains share one sample of origin, sequenced in a study of OX40 agonist ivuxolimab in advanced cancers. TCRdb's table, derived via immunoSEQ multiplex PCR, lists solely in-frame clones and lacks some. The sample yields around 44,000 clones, more than 75% seen once. The source material was CD4+ or CD8+ T cells sorted from blood, sampled in a trial of the OX40 agonist ivuxolimab. All receptors come from an adult with an advanced solid tumor such as melanoma, head and neck, liver or kidney cancer.

V usage is TRBV6-5 and J usage is TRBJ1-1; TRBD1 might be the D (5 bases). The germline V and J ends were trimmed by 2 bases and 1 base, with 8 bases remaining between them. CDR3 length: 14 amino acids. Germline CDR1 and CDR2: MNHEY and SVGAGI. CDR3 sequence (DNA): TGTGCCAGCAGTTACGAGGGGAGGAACACTGAAGCTTTCTTT. As protein: CASSYEGRNTEAFF.

The V call is TRBV23-1, the J call TRBJ1-5; no clear D gene. TRBV23-1 is an open reading frame, and its role is uncertain. V was trimmed by 10 bases and J by 6 bases, leaving 31 bases between them. The CDR3 consists of 18 residues. Here the CDR3 reads CAILLRQVRMKMGQPQHF. In DNA, the CDR3 is TGCGCCATCCTCCTACGCCAGGTCCGTATGAAGATGGGTCAGCCCCAGCATTTT.

This rearrangement joins TRBV7-9 to TRBJ2-2; no reliable D call. The germline gives CDR1 SEHNR, CDR2 FQNEAQ (reference sequence). The CDR3 is 13 amino acids. V was cut by 10 bases and J by 4 bases, with 13 bases left in between. The CDR3 nucleotides are TGTGCCACCCCCCAAGTAAGCACCGGGGAGCTGTTTTTT. It specifies CATPQVSTGELFF. Full variable domain (outside the CDR3, taken from reference TRBV7-9 and TRBJ2-2): DTGVSQNPRHKITKRGQNVTFRCDPISEHNRLYWYRQTLGQGPEFLTYFQNEAQLEKSRLLSDRFSAERPKGSFSTLEIQRTEQGDSAMYLCATPQVSTGELFFGEGSRLTVL.

Concerning this clone: This same CDR3 is encoded by further DNA sequences in the sample. This chain joins TRBV5-3 and TRBJ2-5, with D hard to call. TRBV5-3 counts as an open reading frame of uncertain function. CDR3 size: 13 residues. V dropped 1 base and J dropped 3 bases, with 7 bases sitting between them. CDR3 protein: CARSLNVEETQYF. In DNA, the CDR3 is TGTGCCAGAAGCTTGAACGTGGAAGAGACCCAGTACTTC.

The J gene is TRBJ1-2, the V gene TRBV9; 8 bases fit TRBD1. Germline CDR1 and CDR2: SGDLS and YYNGEE. The CDR3 is made up of 16 amino acids. V was pared by 6 bases and J by 8 bases, with 18 bases of the junction left unmatched. In DNA, the CDR3 is TGTGCCAGCATAACCTACACTTGGACAGGGCGTACAGGCTACACCTTC. Amino acid sequence: CASITYTWTGRTGYTF.

J is TRBJ1-1 and V is TRBV2, with D possibly TRBD1 on 5 matching bases. Germline assignment: CDR1 SNHLY and CDR2 FYNNEI. V lost 6 bases and J 3 bases, leaving 17 bases between the germline ends. This CDR3 has 15 residues. CDR3 sequence (DNA): TGTGCCAGCAGCCCGCGTCGGGGGACGGACACTGAAGCTTTCTTT. Its translation is CASSPRRGTDTEAFF. Complete variable domain (other parts from reference TRBV2 and TRBJ1-1): EPEVTQTPSHQVTQMGQEVILRCVPISNHLYFYWYRQILGQKVEFLVSFYNNEISEKSEIFDDQFSVERPDGSNFTLKIRSTKLEDSAMYFCASSPRRGTDTEAFFGQGTRLTVV.

The genes are TRBV7-9 and TRBJ2-1, with 7 bases lining up with TRBD1. Germline V lookup: CDR1 SEHNR, CDR2 FQNEAQ (reference sequence). This CDR3 has 17 residues. After removal of 5 bases from V and 0 bases from J, the junction contained 10 bases not matched to a gene. In DNA form, the CDR3 reads TGTGCCAGCAGCCCAGTAATGACAGGGAACTCCTACAATGAGCAGTTCTTC. It codes for CASSPVMTGNSYNEQFF.

The chain recombines TRBV27 with TRBJ1-2; D unresolved. The CDR3 sequence is 13 residues long. V gave up 3 bases and J gave up 4 bases, with 9 bases separating them. The V gene's germline CDR1 is MNHEY and CDR2 SMNVEV (reference sequence). In nucleotides, the CDR3 is TGTGCCAGCAGTTTTAGCCAGTCCTATGGCTACACCTTC. It codes for CASSFSQSYGYTF.

V usage is TRBV7-2 and J usage is TRBJ1-5; 8 bases match TRBD1. Germline V gene lookup returns CDR1 SGHTA and CDR2 FQGNSA. This CDR3 contains 15 residues. Losses at the gene ends were 5 bases for V and 0 bases for J; bases not matched to a gene: 3. The CDR3 nucleotides are TGTGCCAGCAGCCCAGGGGGCGGTAGCAATCAGCCCCAGCATTTT. This encodes CASSPGGGSNQPQHF.